This paragraph reports one T cell receptor (beta chain). The antigen is not known. The sample belongs to a study of shared clonotypes between healthy human individuals. Study-level information: The study enrolled a couple of women and a few men aged 18 to 49. Study outcomes and limitations: In four donors, 4.5% to 5.5% of naive CD4 clonotypes appeared in common. Across subsets, estimated richness was generally greater for naive than for memory populations.

V lost 3 bases and J lost 4, with 12 bases in between. The CDR3 is made up of 14 amino acids. The germline V gene has CDR1 KGHSH and CDR2 LQKENI. TCRdb's table, derived via immunoSEQ multiplex PCR, lists solely in-frame clones and lacks some. The data contain some 800,000 clones, 80% to 95% of them singletons. CD45RO negativity and positive selection for CCR7 defined naive CD8 cells, a population that excluded terminally differentiated effector memory CD45RA+ cells. V and J are TRBV18 and TRBJ2-5, with D possibly TRBD2 on 7 matching bases. This sequence originates from a man under 40 in good health. The sequenced sample consisted of naive CD8+ T cells sorted from blood. CDR3 sequence reads: CASSPGRGRETQYF. In DNA form, the CDR3 reads TGTGCCAGCTCACCGGGGAGGGGGAGAGAGACCCAGTACTTC.